Listed below are T cell receptor beta chains from one sample, sequenced in a study of monozygotic twins with inflammatory bowel disease. From the 5' RACE reads, TCRdb lists one entry per CDR3 protein and no DNA. This sample's table has 400,000 or so distinct CDR3 sequences. Sequencing input: blood. These receptor sequences come from a human donor with ulcerative colitis or Crohn's disease, or a healthy co-twin of an affected twin (not recorded which). Each CDR3 is given with its conserved first and last residue.

v_call	j_call	cdr3_aa
TRBV28	TRBJ2-7	CASSFPEGARYEQYF
TRBV20-1	TRBJ2-5	CSARDGLAVSETQYF
TRBV5-1	TRBJ1-2	CASSSQGATGQLGDYGYTF
TRBV4-1	TRBJ2-7	CASSPLGPPPNEQYF
TRBV18	TRBJ1-5	CASSPPGTANQPQHF
TRBV10-3	TRBJ2-5	CAIRGISGGQETQYF
TRBV3-1	TRBJ2-7	CASSRQGLYEQYF
TRBV20-1	TRBJ1-4	CSASDRINEKLFF
TRBV6-1	TRBJ2-3	CASRDRWGGTDTQYF
TRBV5-1	TRBJ1-6	CASSRTGQGDSPLHF
TRBV29-1	TRBJ1-1	CSVGTPNTEAFF
TRBV5-1	TRBJ2-1	CASAWTPNNEQFF
TRBV30	TRBJ1-2	CAWSVKGPGYTF
TRBV7-8	TRBJ2-5	CASSLVSGVETQYF
TRBV18	TRBJ2-1	CASSPSIAGTLEQFF
TRBV15	TRBJ1-4	CATSRGGFREKLFF
TRBV10-3	TRBJ2-5	CAISESGRETQYF
TRBV19	TRBJ2-7	CASSMASGSPYEQYF
TRBV28	TRBJ2-4	CASRVSKNIQYF
TRBV25-1	TRBJ1-5	CASSGQGTGSNQPQHF
TRBV13	TRBJ1-1	CASSRLTGVATEAFF
TRBV7-9	TRBJ1-3	CASSRQSPSGNTIYF
TRBV4-1	TRBJ2-7	CASSQDTVRGAQGAYEQYF
TRBV29-1	TRBJ2-3	CSVPHQLAHTDTQYF
TRBV7-2	TRBJ2-5	CASSLSGTGTQYF
TRBV4-2	TRBJ2-3	CASSQEIAGPTDTQYF
TRBV10-3	TRBJ1-3	CAIRQGFPDGNTIYF
TRBV12-5	TRBJ1-4	CASGSWTVSTNEKLFF
TRBV6-1	TRBJ2-2	CASTMTGQNTGELFF